This T cell receptor beta chain stems from a study of blood T cells in healthy people across ages. With a J-beta primer mix and a sample-barcoded 5' primer, a second PCR ran 7 to 11 cycles. TCRdb recomputed calls from the 5' RACE reads with MiXCR, one row per CDR3 protein. The sample comprises roughly 700,000 distinct CDR3 sequences, 25% of which are singletons, and more than 8% rests with the top ten. Germline V CDR1 and CDR2: MNHEY, SMNVEV (reference sequence). This CDR3 has 12 amino acids. Researchers collected 9 to 10 milliliters of peripheral blood from every single donor. These data were likewise used in another study, on T cells of mothers and their children.

The source is a boy younger than 18 in good health. V gene TRBV27 combines with J gene TRBJ2-5, with a weak D call TRBD1 (5 bases). The assigned J gene may be wrong: the sequence end matches TRBJ2-7 better. The sequenced material came from blood. The CDR3 DNA reads as TGTGCCAGCGTCTCGGCAGGGTACGAGCAGTACTTC. This gives the protein CASVSAGYEQYF.